Listed here are 16 T cell receptor beta chains from one sample, sequenced in a study of blood T cells in healthy people across ages. Next came a second PCR, run for about 6 to 11 cycles, which used a sample-barcoded 5' primer along with a J-beta primer mix. TCRdb processed the 5' RACE reads anew with MiXCR; each CDR3 protein has one entry. The sample contains 950,000 to 1,200,000 distinct CDR3 sequences, 35% to 40% of which appear only once. The material sequenced was blood. These receptors were taken from a man younger than 30 in good health.

The chain couples TRBV6-5 to TRBJ2-5, with D maybe TRBD1 (6 bases). Germline lookup yields CDR1 MNHEY and CDR2 SVGAGI. This CDR3 comprises 13 residues. V was pared by 7 bases and J by 7 bases, with 16 bases between. The CDR3 sequence: CASIDRMGMTQYF. CDR3 nucleotide sequence: TGTGCCAGCATTGACAGGATGGGGATGACCCAGTACTTC.

This chain links TRBV20-1 with TRBJ2-6; perhaps TRBD2 as D (5 bases). The germline V gene has CDR1 DFQATT and CDR2 SNEGSKA (reference sequence). The CDR3 loop spans 15 amino acids. V was cut by 4 bases and J by 4 bases, with 14 bases left in between. The CDR3 is CSATDVSGGANVLTF. The CDR3 nucleotides are TGCAGTGCTACGGACGTCTCGGGAGGGGCCAACGTCCTGACTTTC.

The chain recombines TRBV12-3 or TRBV12-4 with TRBJ1-5, with TRBD1 as a possible D gene (6 bases). V lost 8 bases and J lost 3, with 14 bases in between. The CDR3 covers 14 residues. CDR3 amino acids: CASCLDRHNQPQHF. The CDR3 DNA sequence: TGTGCCAGCTGTCTCGACAGGCACAATCAGCCCCAGCATTTT.

This sequence joins TRBV6-2 or TRBV6-3 and TRBJ2-1; 12 positions match TRBD2. V lost 4 bases and J lost 7; bases outside the gene matches: 5. There are 15 residues in the CDR3. Germline loops: CDR1 MNHEY, CDR2 SVGEGT. The CDR3 reads CASSWLAGGHNEQFF. The CDR3 bases are TGTGCCAGCAGTTGGCTAGCGGGGGGGCATAATGAGCAGTTCTTC.

CDR3 bases: TGTGCCAGCGGACGTAACAGGGGGCAAGAAGGAACTAATGAAAAACTGTTTTTT. Translating gives CASGRNRGQEGTNEKLFF. The V call is TRBV6-1, the J call TRBJ1-4, with TRBD1 matching 9 bases. V shed 8 bases and J 1 base; nucleotides not matched to a gene: 14. The CDR3 runs to 18 residues. Germline V gene data show CDR1 as MNHNS and CDR2 as SASEGT.

This clonotype was found a few times. The J gene is TRBJ1-6, the V gene TRBV10-3; 7 nucleotides line up with TRBD1. CDR3 size: 18 residues. In germline, CDR1 is ENHRY, CDR2 SYGVKD. Trimming removed 0 bases from V and 9 bases from J; junction bases left unmatched: 14. The CDR3: CAISESTTAGQFSSPLHF. CDR3 nucleotides: TGTGCCATCAGTGAGTCGACTACGGCGGGACAGTTTTCTTCACCCCTCCACTTT.

The V and J genes are TRBV11-2 and TRBJ2-2; TRBD2 matches at 7 bases. V gave up 8 bases and J gave up 2 bases; unmatched junction bases: 5. Germline values: CDR1 SGHAT, CDR2 FQNNGV. The CDR3 contains 14 residues. The CDR3 protein is CASEASGNTGELFF. In nucleotides, the CDR3 is TGTGCCAGCGAAGCTAGCGGTAACACCGGGGAGCTGTTTTTT. Full variable domain (remainder filled in from reference TRBV11-2 and TRBJ2-2): EAGVAQSPRYKIIEKRQSVAFWCNPISGHATLYWYQQILGQGPKLLIQFQNNGVVDDSQLPKDRFSAERLKGVDSTLKIQPAKLEDSAVYLCASEASGNTGELFFGEGSRLTVL.

About this clonotype: This could be a read error, since a much larger clone is one nucleotide away. This chain links TRBV20-1 with TRBJ2-5; 7 nucleotides line up with TRBD2. This CDR3 spans 15 amino acids. Germline CDR1 is DFQATT and CDR2 is SNEGSKA (reference sequence). The trim removed 4 bases at V and 11 bases at J, leaving 19 bases unmatched. The CDR3 DNA is TGCAGTGCTAAGGGTTGGCGACTAGCATCGGGTGAGCAGTACTTC. It specifies CSAKGWRLASGEQYF.

The table lists this clonotype with a few counts. The V call is TRBV7-2, the J call TRBJ1-6, with TRBD1 identical over 10 bases. Per germline, CDR1 SGHTA and CDR2 FQGNSA. CDR3 length: 17 residues. V gave up 7 bases and J gave up 3 bases; unmatched junction bases: 9. CDR3 nucleotides: TGTGCCAGCATCACGACAGGGGGCATGATCTATAATTCACCCCTCCACTTT. Residues: CASITTGGMIYNSPLHF.

The chain is built from TRBV29-1 and TRBJ1-1, with TRBD1 as a possible D gene (5 bases). This CDR3 spans 12 amino acids. Germline lookup yields CDR1 SQVTM and CDR2 ANQGSEA. V gave up 4 bases and J gave up 3 bases, with 9 bases separating them. CDR3 sequence: CSVVVGDTEAFF. The CDR3 DNA follows: TGCAGCGTTGTGGTAGGGGACACTGAAGCTTTCTTT. Full variable domain (rest looked up from reference TRBV29-1 and TRBJ1-1): SAVISQKPSRDICQRGTSLTIQCQVDSQVTMMFWYRQQPGQSLTLIATANQGSEATYESGFVIDKFPISRPNLTFSTLTVSNMSPEDSSIYLCSVVVGDTEAFFGQGTRLTVV.

The chain couples TRBV20-1 to TRBJ2-1; D not certain. Germline V gene data show CDR1 as DFQATT and CDR2 as SNEGSKA (reference sequence). This CDR3 has 12 amino acids. Trimming removed 1 base from V and 7 bases from J, with 8 bases in between. In DNA form, the CDR3 reads TGCAGTGCTAGAGCGTCCCCGAATGAGCAGTTCTTC. It codes for CSARASPNEQFF.

The gene calls are TRBV20-1 and TRBJ2-5, with D tentatively TRBD1 (7 bases). The V and J ends lost 0 bases and 11 bases respectively, with 19 bases between them. The CDR3 is made up of 14 amino acids. Germline V gene sequence: CDR1 DFQATT, CDR2 SNEGSKA (reference sequence). The CDR3 loop is CSARDLSGGNEQYF. The CDR3 DNA reads as TGCAGTGCTAGAGATCTGTCAGGGGGGAATGAGCAGTACTTC.

Regarding this clonotype: This may come from a read error, since a much larger clone is one base off. The rearrangement links TRBV29-1 to TRBJ2-3; tentatively, D is TRBD2 (6 bases). Germline assignment: CDR1 SQVTM and CDR2 ANQGSEA. This CDR3 is built from 13 residues. V was pared by 7 bases and J by 0 bases, with 11 bases between. CDR3 sequence: CSGEAGSTDTQYF. CDR3 nucleotides: TGCAGCGGTGAGGCGGGAAGCACAGATACGCAGTATTTT.

This clonotype was seen at least ten times. CDR3 protein: CASSYLTGGTDTQYF. The CDR3 DNA is TGTGCCAGCAGCTACCTGACAGGGGGTACAGATACGCAGTATTTT. V and J are TRBV7-2 and TRBJ2-3, with 9 bases aligning to TRBD1. CDR3 length: 15 amino acids. Per the germline V gene, CDR1 is SGHTA and CDR2 is FQGNSA. Losses at the gene ends were 4 bases for V and 3 bases for J; bases not matched to a gene: 5.

This clonotype turned up a few times. The rearrangement links TRBV7-2 to TRBJ2-1, with D perhaps matching TRBD2 (6 bases). From germline, CDR1 is SGHTA and CDR2 FQGNSA. There are 14 residues in the CDR3. Trimming shortened V by 1 base and J by 6 bases, and 10 bases separated the two germline ends. CDR3: CASSLGAGINEQFF. The CDR3 DNA follows: TGTGCCAGCAGCTTAGGGGCGGGGATCAATGAGCAGTTCTTC.

The sample holds a few counts of this clonotype. The genes are TRBV6-5 and TRBJ1-2; D ambiguous. The ends were cut back, 6 bases at V and 0 bases at J, with 8 bases in the middle. The length of the CDR3 is 13 residues. The germline V gene has CDR1 MNHEY and CDR2 SVGAGI. CDR3 bases: TGTGCCAGCAGGATAGGGACTAACTATGGCTACACCTTC. It codes for CASRIGTNYGYTF.